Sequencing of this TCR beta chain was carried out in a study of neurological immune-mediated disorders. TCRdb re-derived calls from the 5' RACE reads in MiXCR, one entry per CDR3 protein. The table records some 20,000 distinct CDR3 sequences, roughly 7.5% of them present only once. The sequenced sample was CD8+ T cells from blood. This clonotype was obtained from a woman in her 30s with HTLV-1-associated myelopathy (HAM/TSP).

The CDR3 nucleotides are TGTGCCAGTAGTATGGGACTCGAAGCTTTCTTT. Encoded protein: CASSMGLEAFF. The rearrangement uses TRBV19 and TRBJ1-1, with a tentative D call TRBD1 (5 bases). V was trimmed by 3 bases and J by 8 bases, leaving 7 bases between them. The CDR3 has 11 amino acids. Germline loops: CDR1 LNHDA, CDR2 SQIVND (reference sequence). The complete variable domain, with remaining parts taken from reference TRBV19 and TRBJ1-1, reads DGGITQSPKYLFRKEGQNVTLSCEQNLNHDAMYWYRQDPGQGLRLIYYSQIVNDFQKGDIAEGYSVSREKKESFPLTVTSAQKNPTAFYLCASSMGLEAFFGQGTRLTVV.